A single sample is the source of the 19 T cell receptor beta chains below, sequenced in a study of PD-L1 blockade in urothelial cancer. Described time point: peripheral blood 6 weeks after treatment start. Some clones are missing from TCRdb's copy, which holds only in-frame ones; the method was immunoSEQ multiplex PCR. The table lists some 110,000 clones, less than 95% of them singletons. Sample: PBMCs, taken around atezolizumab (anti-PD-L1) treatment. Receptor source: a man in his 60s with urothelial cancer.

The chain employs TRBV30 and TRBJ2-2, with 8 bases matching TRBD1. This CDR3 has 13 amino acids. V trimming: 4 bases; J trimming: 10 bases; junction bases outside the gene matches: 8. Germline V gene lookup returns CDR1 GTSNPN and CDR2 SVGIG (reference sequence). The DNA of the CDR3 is TGTGCCTGGAAAAGCAGGGGGCGCGAGGAGCTGTTTTTT. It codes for CAWKSRGREELFF.

CDR3 sequence: CASSGGQTVSGNTIYF. CDR3 coding DNA: TGCGCCAGCAGCGGCGGACAGACTGTCTCTGGAAACACCATATATTTT. J is TRBJ1-3 and V is TRBV5-1; the D gene is possibly TRBD1 (6 bases). Germline loops: CDR1 SGHRS, CDR2 YFSETQ. This CDR3 spans 16 amino acids. Between the trimmed V and J ends, which lost 4 bases and 0 bases, there was a span of 14 bases. Complete variable domain (other parts from reference TRBV5-1 and TRBJ1-3): KAGVTQTPRYLIKTRGQQVTLSCSPISGHRSVSWYQQTPGQGLQFLFEYFSETQRNKGNFPGRFSGRQFSNSRSEMNVSTLELGDSALYLCASSGGQTVSGNTIYFGEGSWLTVV.

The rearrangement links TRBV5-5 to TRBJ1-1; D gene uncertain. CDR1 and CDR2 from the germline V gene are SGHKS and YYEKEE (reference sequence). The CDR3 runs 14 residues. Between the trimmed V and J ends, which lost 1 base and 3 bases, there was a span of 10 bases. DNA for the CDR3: TGTGCCAGCAGCTTGACTAATCTCGACACTGAAGCTTTCTTT. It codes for CASSLTNLDTEAFF.

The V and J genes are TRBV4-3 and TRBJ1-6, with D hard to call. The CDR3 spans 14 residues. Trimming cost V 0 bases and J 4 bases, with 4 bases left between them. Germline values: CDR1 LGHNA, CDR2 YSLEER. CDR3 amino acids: CASSQDVYNSPLHF. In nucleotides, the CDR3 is TGCGCCAGCAGCCAAGACGTTTATAATTCACCCCTCCACTTT.

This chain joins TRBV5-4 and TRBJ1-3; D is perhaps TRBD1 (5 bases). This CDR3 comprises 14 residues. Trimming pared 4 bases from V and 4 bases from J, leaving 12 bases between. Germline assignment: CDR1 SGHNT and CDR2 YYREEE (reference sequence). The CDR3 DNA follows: TGTGCCAGCAGCGAAGGGGTGGCGGGAAACACCATATATTTT. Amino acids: CASSEGVAGNTIYF.

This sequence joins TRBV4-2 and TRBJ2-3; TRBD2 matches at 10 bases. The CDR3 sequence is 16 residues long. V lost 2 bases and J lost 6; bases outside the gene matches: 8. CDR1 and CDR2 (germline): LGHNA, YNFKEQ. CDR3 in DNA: TGTGCCAGCAGCCAAAAGGTAGCGGGGGGCGGTGATACGCAGTATTTT. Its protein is CASSQKVAGGGDTQYF.

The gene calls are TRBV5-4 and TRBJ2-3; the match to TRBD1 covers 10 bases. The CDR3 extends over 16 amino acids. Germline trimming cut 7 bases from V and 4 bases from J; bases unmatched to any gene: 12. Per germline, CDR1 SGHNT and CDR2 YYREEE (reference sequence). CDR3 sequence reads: CASSVYGTGVADTQYF. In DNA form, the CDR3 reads TGTGCCAGCTCCGTATATGGGACAGGGGTTGCAGATACGCAGTATTTT.

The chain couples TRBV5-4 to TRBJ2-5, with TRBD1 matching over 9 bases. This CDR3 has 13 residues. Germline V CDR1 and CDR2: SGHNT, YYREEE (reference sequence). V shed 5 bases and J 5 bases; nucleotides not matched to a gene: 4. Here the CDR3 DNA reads TGTGCCAGCAGTCCGACAGGGGGGGAGACCCAGTACTTC. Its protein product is CASSPTGGETQYF. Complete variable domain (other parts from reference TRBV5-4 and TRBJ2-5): ETGVTQSPTHLIKTRGQQVTLRCSSQSGHNTVSWYQQALGQGPQFIFQYYREEENGRGNFPPRFSGLQFPNYSSELNVNALELDDSALYLCASSPTGGETQYFGPGTRLLVL.

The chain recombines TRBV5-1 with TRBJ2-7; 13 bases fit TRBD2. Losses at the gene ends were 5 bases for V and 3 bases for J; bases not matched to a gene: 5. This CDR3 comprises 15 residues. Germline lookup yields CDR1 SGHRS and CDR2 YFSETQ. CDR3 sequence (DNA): TGCGCCAGCAGACTAGCGGGGGGGGAAATCTACGAGCAGTACTTC. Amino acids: CASRLAGGEIYEQYF. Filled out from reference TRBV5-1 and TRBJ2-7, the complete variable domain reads KAGVTQTPRYLIKTRGQQVTLSCSPISGHRSVSWYQQTPGQGLQFLFEYFSETQRNKGNFPGRFSGRQFSNSRSEMNVSTLELGDSALYLCASRLAGGEIYEQYFGPGTRLTVT.

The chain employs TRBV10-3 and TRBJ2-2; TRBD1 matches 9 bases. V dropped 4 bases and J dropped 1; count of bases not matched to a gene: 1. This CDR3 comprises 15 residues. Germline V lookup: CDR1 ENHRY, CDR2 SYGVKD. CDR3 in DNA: TGTGCCATCAGTGTGGGACAGGGGAACACCGGGGAGCTGTTTTTT. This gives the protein CAISVGQGNTGELFF.

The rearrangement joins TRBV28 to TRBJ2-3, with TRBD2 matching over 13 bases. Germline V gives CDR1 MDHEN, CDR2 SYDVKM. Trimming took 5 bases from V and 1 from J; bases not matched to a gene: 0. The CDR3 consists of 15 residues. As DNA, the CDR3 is TGTGCCAGCAGTACTAGCGGGAGGGGCACAGATACGCAGTATTTT. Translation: CASSTSGRGTDTQYF.

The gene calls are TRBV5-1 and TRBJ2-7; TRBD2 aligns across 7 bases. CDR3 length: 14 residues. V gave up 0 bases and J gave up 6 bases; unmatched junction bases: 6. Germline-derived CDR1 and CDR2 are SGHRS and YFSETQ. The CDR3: CASSLAGRDGEQYF. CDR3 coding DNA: TGCGCCAGCAGCTTGGCAGGGAGGGACGGCGAGCAGTACTTC.

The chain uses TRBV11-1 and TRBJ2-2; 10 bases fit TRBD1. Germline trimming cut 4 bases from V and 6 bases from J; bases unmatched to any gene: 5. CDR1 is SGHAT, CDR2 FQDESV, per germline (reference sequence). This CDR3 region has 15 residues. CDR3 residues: CASSSGTGAAGELFF. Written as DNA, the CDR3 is TGTGCCAGCAGCTCCGGGACAGGGGCGGCCGGGGAGCTGTTTTTT.

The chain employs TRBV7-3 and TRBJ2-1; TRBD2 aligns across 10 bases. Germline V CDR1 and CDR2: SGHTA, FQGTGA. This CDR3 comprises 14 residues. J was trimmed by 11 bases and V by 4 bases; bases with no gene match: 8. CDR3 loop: CASSSRLAGSKQFF. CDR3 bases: TGTGCCAGCAGCTCTAGACTAGCGGGCAGTAAGCAGTTCTTC. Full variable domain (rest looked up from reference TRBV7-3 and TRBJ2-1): GAGVSQTPSNKVTEKGKYVELRCDPISGHTALYWYRQSLGQGPEFLIYFQGTGAADDSGLPNDRFFAVRPEGSVSTLKIQRTERGDSAVYLCASSSRLAGSKQFFGPGTRLTVL.

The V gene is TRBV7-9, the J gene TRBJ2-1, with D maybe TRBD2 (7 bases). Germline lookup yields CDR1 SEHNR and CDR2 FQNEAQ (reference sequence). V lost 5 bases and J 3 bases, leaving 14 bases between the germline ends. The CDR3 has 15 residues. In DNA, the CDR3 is TGTGCCAGCAGCGGGGGCGGGGGCAACTACAATGAGCAGTTCTTC. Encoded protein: CASSGGGGNYNEQFF.

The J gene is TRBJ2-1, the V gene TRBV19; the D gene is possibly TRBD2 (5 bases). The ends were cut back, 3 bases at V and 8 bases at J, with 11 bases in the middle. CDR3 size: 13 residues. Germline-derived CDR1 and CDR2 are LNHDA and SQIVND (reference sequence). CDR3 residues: CASSIRGADEQFF. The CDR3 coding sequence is TGTGCCAGTAGTATCCGGGGTGCAGATGAGCAGTTCTTC.

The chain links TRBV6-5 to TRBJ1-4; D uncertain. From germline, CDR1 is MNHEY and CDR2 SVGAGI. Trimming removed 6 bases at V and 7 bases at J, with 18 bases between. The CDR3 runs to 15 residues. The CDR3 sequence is CASSPLTSSGEKLFF. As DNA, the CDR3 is TGTGCCAGCAGCCCATTGACATCTTCAGGTGAAAAACTGTTTTTT.

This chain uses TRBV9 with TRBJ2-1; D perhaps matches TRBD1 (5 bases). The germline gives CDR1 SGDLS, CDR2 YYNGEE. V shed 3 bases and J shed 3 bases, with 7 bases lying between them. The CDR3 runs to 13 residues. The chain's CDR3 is CASSGQNYNEQFF. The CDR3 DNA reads TGTGCCAGCAGCGGACAGAACTACAATGAGCAGTTCTTC.

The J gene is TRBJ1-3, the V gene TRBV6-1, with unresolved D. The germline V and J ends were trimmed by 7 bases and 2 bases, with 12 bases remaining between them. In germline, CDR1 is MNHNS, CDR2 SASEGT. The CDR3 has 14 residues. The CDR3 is CASMEPGTGNTIYF. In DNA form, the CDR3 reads TGTGCCAGCATGGAACCCGGGACTGGAAACACCATATATTTT.